The sequence of this TCR beta chain was determined in a study of tumor T cells in aggressive B-cell lymphoma. The CDR3 is 17 amino acids. Deletions cut 0 bases from V and 0 bases from J, with 12 bases between. CDR1 and CDR2 from the germline V gene are PRHDT and FYEKMQ (reference sequence). Some clones are missing from TCRdb's copy, which holds only in-frame ones; the method was immunoSEQ multiplex PCR. The table has about 9,900 clones, almost 85% seen once. This clone is a singleton in its sample. The sequenced sample was tumor tissue. The TCR was taken from an adult with diffuse large B cell lymphoma. This chain connects TRBV13 to TRBJ1-3; TRBD1 might be the D (5 bases). CDR3 in amino acids: CASSLGQGIASGNTIYF. In nucleotides, the CDR3 is TGTGCCAGCAGCTTAGGCCAGGGCATTGCCTCTGGAAACACCATATATTTT.